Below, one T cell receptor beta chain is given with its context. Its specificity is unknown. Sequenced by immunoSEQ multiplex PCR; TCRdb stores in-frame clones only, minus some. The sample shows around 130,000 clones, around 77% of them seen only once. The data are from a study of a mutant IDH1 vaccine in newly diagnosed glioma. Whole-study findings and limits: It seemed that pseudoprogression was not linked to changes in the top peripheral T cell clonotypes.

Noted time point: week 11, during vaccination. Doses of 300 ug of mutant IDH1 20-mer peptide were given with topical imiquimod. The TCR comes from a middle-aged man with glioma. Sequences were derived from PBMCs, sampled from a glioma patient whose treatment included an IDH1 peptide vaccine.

The CDR3 DNA reads as TGTGCCAGCAGCTTCACAGGGGGCGCAGGCAATGAGCAGTTCTTC. Translating gives CASSFTGGAGNEQFF. This chain links TRBV7-3 with TRBJ2-1; 9 positions agree with TRBD1. The length of the CDR3 is 15 residues. The germline V gene encodes CDR1 SGHTA and CDR2 FQGTGA. J gave up 6 bases and V 3 bases, and 6 bases lay outside the gene matches.